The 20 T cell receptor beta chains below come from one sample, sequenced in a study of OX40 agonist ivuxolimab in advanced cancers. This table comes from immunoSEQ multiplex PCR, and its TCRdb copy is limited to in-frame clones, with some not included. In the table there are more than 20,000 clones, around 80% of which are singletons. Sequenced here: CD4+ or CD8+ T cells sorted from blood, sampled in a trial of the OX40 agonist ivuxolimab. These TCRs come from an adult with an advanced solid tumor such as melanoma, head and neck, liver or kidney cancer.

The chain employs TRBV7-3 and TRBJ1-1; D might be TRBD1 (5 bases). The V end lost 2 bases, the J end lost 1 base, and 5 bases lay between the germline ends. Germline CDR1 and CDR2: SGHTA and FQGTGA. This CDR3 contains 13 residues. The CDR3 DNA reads TGTGCCAGCAGCTTAGGGACGAACACTGAAGCTTTCTTT. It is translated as CASSLGTNTEAFF.

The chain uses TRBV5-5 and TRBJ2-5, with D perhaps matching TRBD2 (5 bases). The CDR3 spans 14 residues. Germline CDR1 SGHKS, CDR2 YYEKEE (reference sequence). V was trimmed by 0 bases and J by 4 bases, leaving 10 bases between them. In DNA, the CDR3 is TGTGCCAGCAGCTTGGCCGGGGTAGGAGAGACCCAGTACTTC. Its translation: CASSLAGVGETQYF.

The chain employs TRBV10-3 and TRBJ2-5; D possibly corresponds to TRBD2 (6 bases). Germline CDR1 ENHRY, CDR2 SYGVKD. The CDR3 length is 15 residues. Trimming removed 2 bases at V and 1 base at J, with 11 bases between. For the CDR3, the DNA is TGTGCCATCAGTGAGGGCGGGGCCCCCCAAGAGACCCAGTACTTC. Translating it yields CAISEGGAPQETQYF.

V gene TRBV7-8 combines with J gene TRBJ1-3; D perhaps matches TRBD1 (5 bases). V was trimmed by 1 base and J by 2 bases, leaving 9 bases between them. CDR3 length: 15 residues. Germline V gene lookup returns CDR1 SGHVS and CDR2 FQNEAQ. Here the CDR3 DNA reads TGTGCCAGCAGCTTAGGAGGGACCACTGGAAACACCATATATTTT. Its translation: CASSLGGTTGNTIYF.

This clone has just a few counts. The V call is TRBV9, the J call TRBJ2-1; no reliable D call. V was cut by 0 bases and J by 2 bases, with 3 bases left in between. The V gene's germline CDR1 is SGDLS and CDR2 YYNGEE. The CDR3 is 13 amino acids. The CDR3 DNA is TGTGCCAGCAGCGTAGTCACCTACAATGAGCAGTTCTTC. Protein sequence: CASSVVTYNEQFF.

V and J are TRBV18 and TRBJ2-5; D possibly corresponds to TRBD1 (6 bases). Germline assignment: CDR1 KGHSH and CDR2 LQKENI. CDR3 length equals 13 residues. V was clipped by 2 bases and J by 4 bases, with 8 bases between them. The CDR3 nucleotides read TGTGCCAGCTCACCATCAGGGGCAGAGACCCAGTACTTC. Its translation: CASSPSGAETQYF. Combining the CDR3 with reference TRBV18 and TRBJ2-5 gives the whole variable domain NAGVMQNPRHLVRRRGQEARLRCSPMKGHSHVYWYRQLPEEGLKFMVYLQKENIIDESGMPKERFSAEFPKEGPSILRIQQVVRGDSAAYFCASSPSGAETQYFGPGTRLLVL.

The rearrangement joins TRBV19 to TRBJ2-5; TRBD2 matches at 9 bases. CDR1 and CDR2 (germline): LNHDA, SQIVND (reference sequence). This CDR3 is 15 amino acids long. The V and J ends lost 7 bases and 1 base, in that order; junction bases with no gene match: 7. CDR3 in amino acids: CASNRLAGSQETQYF. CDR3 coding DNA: TGTGCCAGTAACCGGCTAGCGGGGAGCCAAGAGACCCAGTACTTC. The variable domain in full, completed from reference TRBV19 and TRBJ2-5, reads DGGITQSPKYLFRKEGQNVTLSCEQNLNHDAMYWYRQDPGQGLRLIYYSQIVNDFQKGDIAEGYSVSREKKESFPLTVTSAQKNPTAFYLCASNRLAGSQETQYFGPGTRLLVL.

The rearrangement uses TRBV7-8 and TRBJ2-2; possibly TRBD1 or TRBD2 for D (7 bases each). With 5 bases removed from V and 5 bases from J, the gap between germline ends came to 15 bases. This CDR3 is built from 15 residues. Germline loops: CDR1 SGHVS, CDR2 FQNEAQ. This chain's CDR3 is CASSIYRGGTGELFF. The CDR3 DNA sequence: TGTGCCAGCAGCATATACAGGGGAGGGACCGGGGAGCTGTTTTTT. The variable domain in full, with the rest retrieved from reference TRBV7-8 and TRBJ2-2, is GAGVSQSPRYKVAKRGQDVALRCDPISGHVSLFWYQQALGQGPEFLTYFQNEAQLDKSGLPSDRFFAERPEGSVSTLKIQRTQQEDSAVYLCASSIYRGGTGELFFGEGSRLTVL.

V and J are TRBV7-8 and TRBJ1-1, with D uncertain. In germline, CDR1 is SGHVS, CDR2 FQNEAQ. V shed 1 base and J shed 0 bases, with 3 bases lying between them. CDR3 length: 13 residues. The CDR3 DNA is TGTGCCAGCAGCTTAGATCTGAACACTGAAGCTTTCTTT. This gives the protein CASSLDLNTEAFF. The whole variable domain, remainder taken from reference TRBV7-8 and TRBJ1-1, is GAGVSQSPRYKVAKRGQDVALRCDPISGHVSLFWYQQALGQGPEFLTYFQNEAQLDKSGLPSDRFFAERPEGSVSTLKIQRTQQEDSAVYLCASSLDLNTEAFFGQGTRLTVV.

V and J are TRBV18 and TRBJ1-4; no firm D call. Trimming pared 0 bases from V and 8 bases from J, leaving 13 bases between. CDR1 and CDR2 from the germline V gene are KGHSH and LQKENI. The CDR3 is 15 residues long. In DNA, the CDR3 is TGTGCCAGCTCACCACCAGATCGGGATCGGGAAAAACTGTTTTTT. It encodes CASSPPDRDREKLFF.

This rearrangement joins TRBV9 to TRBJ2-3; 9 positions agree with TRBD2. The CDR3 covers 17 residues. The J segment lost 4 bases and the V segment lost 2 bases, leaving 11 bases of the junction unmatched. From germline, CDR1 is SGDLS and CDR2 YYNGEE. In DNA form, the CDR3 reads TGTGCCAGCAGCGTTCGGGGTGCGGGAGGGCAGGCAGATACGCAGTATTTT. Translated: CASSVRGAGGQADTQYF.

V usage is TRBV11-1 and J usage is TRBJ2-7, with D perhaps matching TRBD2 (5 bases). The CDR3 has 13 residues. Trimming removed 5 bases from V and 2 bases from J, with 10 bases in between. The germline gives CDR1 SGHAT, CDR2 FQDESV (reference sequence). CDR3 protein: CASSPRGPYEQYF. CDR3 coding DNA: TGTGCCAGCAGCCCCCGGGGTCCCTACGAGCAGTACTTC.

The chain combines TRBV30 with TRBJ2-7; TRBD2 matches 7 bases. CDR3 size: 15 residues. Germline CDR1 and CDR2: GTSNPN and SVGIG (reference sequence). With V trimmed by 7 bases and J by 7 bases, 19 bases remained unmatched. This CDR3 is CAYQLRESYRMEQYF. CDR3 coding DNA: TGTGCCTACCAGCTGCGGGAGAGTTATCGCATGGAGCAGTACTTC. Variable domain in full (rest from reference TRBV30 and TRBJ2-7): SQTIHQWPATLVQPVGSPLSLECTVEGTSNPNLYWYRQAAGRGLQLLFYSVGIGQISSEVPQNLSASRPQDRQFILSSKKLLLSDSGFYLCAYQLRESYRMEQYFGPGTRLTVT.

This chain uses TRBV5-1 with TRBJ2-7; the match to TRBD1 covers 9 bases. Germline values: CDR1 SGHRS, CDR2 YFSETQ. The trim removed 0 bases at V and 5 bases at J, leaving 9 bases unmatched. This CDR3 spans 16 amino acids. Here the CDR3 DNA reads TGCGCCAGCAGCTTGGCGACAGGGGGAACGGTGCACGAGCAGTACTTC. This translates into CASSLATGGTVHEQYF.

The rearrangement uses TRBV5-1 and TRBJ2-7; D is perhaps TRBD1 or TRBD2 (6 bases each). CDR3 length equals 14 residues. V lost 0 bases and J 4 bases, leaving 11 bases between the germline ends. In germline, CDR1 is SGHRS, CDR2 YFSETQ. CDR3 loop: CASSLVGGRYEQYF. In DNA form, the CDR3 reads TGCGCCAGCAGCTTGGTTGGGGGGCGGTACGAGCAGTACTTC.

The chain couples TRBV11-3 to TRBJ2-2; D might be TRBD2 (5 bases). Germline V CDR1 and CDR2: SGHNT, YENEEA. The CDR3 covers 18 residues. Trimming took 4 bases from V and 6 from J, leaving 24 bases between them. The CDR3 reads CASSSSRLEGLPPGELFF. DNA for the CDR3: TGTGCCAGCAGCTCCTCCAGATTAGAGGGATTACCGCCCGGGGAGCTGTTTTTT.

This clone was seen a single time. CDR3 coding DNA: TGTGCCAGCAGCCTGAACCGACCCTACGAGCAGTACTTC. As protein: CASSLNRPYEQYF. The chain joins TRBV11-2 to TRBJ2-7; D uncertain. CDR1 and CDR2 from the germline V gene are SGHAT and FQNNGV. Trimming cost V 5 bases and J 2 bases, with 10 bases left between them. The CDR3 contains 13 residues.

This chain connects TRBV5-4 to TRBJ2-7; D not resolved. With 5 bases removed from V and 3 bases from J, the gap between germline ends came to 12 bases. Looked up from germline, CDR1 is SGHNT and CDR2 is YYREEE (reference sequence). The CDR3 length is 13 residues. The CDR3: CASSWAQSYEQYF. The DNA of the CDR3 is TGTGCCAGCAGTTGGGCGCAGAGCTACGAGCAGTACTTC.

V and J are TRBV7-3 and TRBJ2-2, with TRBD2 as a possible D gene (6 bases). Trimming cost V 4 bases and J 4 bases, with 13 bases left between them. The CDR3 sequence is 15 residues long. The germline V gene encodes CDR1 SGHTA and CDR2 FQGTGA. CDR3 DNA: TGTGCCAGCAGCTCTACCTTGGGGGGCACCGGGGAGCTGTTTTTT. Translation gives CASSSTLGGTGELFF. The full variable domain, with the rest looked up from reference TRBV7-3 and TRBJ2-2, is GAGVSQTPSNKVTEKGKYVELRCDPISGHTALYWYRQSLGQGPEFLIYFQGTGAADDSGLPNDRFFAVRPEGSVSTLKIQRTERGDSAVYLCASSSTLGGTGELFFGEGSRLTVL.

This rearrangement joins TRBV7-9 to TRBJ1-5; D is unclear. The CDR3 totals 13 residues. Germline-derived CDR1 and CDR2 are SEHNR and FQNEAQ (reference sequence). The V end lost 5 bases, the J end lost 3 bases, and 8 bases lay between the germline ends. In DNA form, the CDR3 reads TGTGCCAGCAGCCCAGGAATCAATCAGCCCCAGCATTTT. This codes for CASSPGINQPQHF.